The next 23 T cell receptor beta chains were all read from a single sample in a study of human T cells and chemical hapten exposure. One entry per CDR3 protein, called by TCRdb with MiXCR from the RACE reads. The repertoire holds under 50,000 distinct CDR3 sequences, with over 7.5% as singletons. Time point here: patch test 3, about 24 weeks after DPC sensitization. Described treatment: therapeutic diphenylcyclopropenone sensitization with weekly scalp DPC. Blood, whole and unfractionated, served as the source for total RNA extraction. Sequences were derived from whole blood, sampled in connection with sensitization to the hapten diphenylcyclopropenone (DPC). These receptors came from a man aged 50 or older with alopecia areata. Some clones in this sample may be carry-over from other donors' samples.

This clonotype has more than one count but fewer than ten. The chain combines TRBV5-1 with TRBJ2-1; D uncertain. V lost 0 bases and J 1 base, leaving 8 bases between the germline ends. The germline CDR1 and CDR2 sequences are SGHRS and YFSETQ. The length of the CDR3 is 15 residues. CDR3 bases: TGCGCCAGCAGCTTGGAGGGCAGTTCCTACAATGAGCAGTTCTTC. Amino acid sequence: CASSLEGSSYNEQFF.

This clonotype was recorded a few times. The chain combines TRBV9 with TRBJ2-2; D is undetermined. In germline, CDR1 is SGDLS, CDR2 YYNGEE. This CDR3 is built from 13 residues. The V gene lost 6 bases and the J gene lost 1 base, with 7 bases spanning the gap. CDR3 in amino acids: CASNGQNTGELFF. The CDR3, as DNA: TGTGCCAGCAACGGGCAGAACACCGGGGAGCTGTTTTTT.

This clonotype was detected ten times or more. The chain couples TRBV19 to TRBJ2-2; D possibly corresponds to TRBD1 (6 bases). V shed 11 bases and J shed 5 bases, with 15 bases lying between them. CDR1 is LNHDA, CDR2 SQIVND, per germline (reference sequence). CDR3 length: 13 amino acids. The CDR3 DNA follows: TGTGCCGGTGGATTCACAGGGACCGGGGAGCTGTTTTTT. Amino acid sequence: CAGGFTGTGELFF. The full variable domain, its missing parts supplied by reference TRBV19 and TRBJ2-2, is DGGITQSPKYLFRKEGQNVTLSCEQNLNHDAMYWYRQDPGQGLRLIYYSQIVNDFQKGDIAEGYSVSREKKESFPLTVTSAQKNPTAFYLCAGGFTGTGELFFGEGSRLTVL.

The chain recombines TRBV2 with TRBJ2-1; D gene uncertain. The CDR3 totals 11 residues. The germline gives CDR1 SNHLY, CDR2 FYNNEI. Trimming left V 10 bases short and J 4 bases short, with 8 bases between. The CDR3 loop reads CATSVYNEQFF. The CDR3, as DNA: TGTGCCACCTCAGTGTACAATGAGCAGTTCTTC.

The table lists this clonotype with many counts. V and J are TRBV3-1 and TRBJ1-1; D is ambiguous. In germline, CDR1 is LGHDT, CDR2 YNNKEL (reference sequence). The V end was cut by 1 base, the J end by 0 bases, with 6 bases between. CDR3 length: 14 residues. The CDR3 sequence is CASSQGVLNTEAFF. The CDR3 region has the DNA TGTGCCAGCAGCCAAGGAGTCCTGAACACTGAAGCTTTCTTT.

This clonotype has a count of ten or more. This chain joins TRBV10-3 and TRBJ2-1; 8 nucleotides agree with TRBD1. The V and J ends lost 0 bases and 1 base, in that order; junction bases with no gene match: 2. CDR1 is ENHRY and CDR2 is SYGVKD in the germline V gene. The CDR3 runs to 16 residues. The CDR3 DNA sequence: TGTGCCATCAGTGAGTCCGGGACAGGATCCTACAATGAGCAGTTCTTC. Translation gives CAISESGTGSYNEQFF.

The chain combines TRBV20-1 with TRBJ2-5; D might be TRBD1 or TRBD2, each matching 5 bases. Trimming pared 3 bases from V and 2 bases from J, leaving 16 bases between. The CDR3 sequence is 15 residues long. Germline lookup yields CDR1 DFQATT and CDR2 SNEGSKA (reference sequence). The CDR3 here is CSASDPRGEQETQYF. As DNA, the CDR3 is TGCAGTGCTAGTGATCCGAGGGGTGAACAAGAGACCCAGTACTTC.

This clonotype has a count of ten or more. The chain links TRBV20-1 to TRBJ2-7; no clear D gene. V was clipped by 2 bases and J by 3 bases, with 17 bases between them. CDR3 size: 15 residues. The germline V gene encodes CDR1 DFQATT and CDR2 SNEGSKA (reference sequence). The CDR3, as DNA: TGCAGTGCTAGATCGGACCTAAACCCCTACTACGAGCAGTACTTC. It codes for CSARSDLNPYYEQYF.

This clonotype was counted ten times or more. The gene calls are TRBV4-3 and TRBJ2-3; D is perhaps TRBD2 (6 bases). V lost 4 bases and J lost 4, with 15 bases in between. Germline CDR1 and CDR2: LGHNA and YSLEER. The CDR3 extends over 15 amino acids. CDR3: CASSPETSSPDTQYF. DNA of the CDR3: TGCGCCAGCAGCCCGGAGACTAGTTCCCCAGATACGCAGTATTTT.

The chain combines TRBV10-3 with TRBJ1-2, with D hard to call. The CDR3 totals 13 residues. Germline CDR1 is ENHRY and CDR2 is SYGVKD. Trimming pared 0 bases from V and 2 bases from J, leaving 4 bases between. CDR3 nucleotides: TGTGCCATCAGTGAGTCGATGAACTATGGCTACACCTTC. It is translated as CAISESMNYGYTF.

In its sample, this clonotype was seen many times. This rearrangement joins TRBV11-2 to TRBJ2-7, with 8 positions matching TRBD2. J gave up 3 bases and V 8 bases, and 9 bases lay outside the gene matches. This CDR3 contains 14 residues. Germline CDR1 is SGHAT and CDR2 is FQNNGV. CDR3 residues: CASAAGGRSYEQYF. CDR3 DNA: TGTGCCAGCGCTGCAGGCGGGAGGAGCTACGAGCAGTACTTC.

The chain uses TRBV27 and TRBJ1-6, with a weak D call TRBD1 (5 bases). The CDR3 is made up of 16 amino acids. Germline CDR1 MNHEY, CDR2 SMNVEV (reference sequence). V dropped 5 bases and J dropped 6 bases, with 17 bases sitting between them. The CDR3 sequence: CASSQSYSGSNSPLHF. The CDR3 DNA reads as TGTGCCAGCAGTCAATCCTACTCAGGGAGTAATTCACCCCTCCACTTT.

This clonotype was seen a few times. This sequence joins TRBV20-1 and TRBJ2-1; D ambiguous. CDR1 is DFQATT, CDR2 SNEGSKA, per germline (reference sequence). This CDR3 has 16 residues. Deletions cut 4 bases from V and 13 bases from J, with 29 bases between. The CDR3 here is CSATFPSGERVLEQFF. As DNA, the CDR3 is TGCAGTGCTACCTTCCCCTCCGGAGAAAGGGTCCTGGAACAGTTCTTC.

A few counts support this clonotype. Written as DNA, the CDR3 is TGTGCCACCCTCCTTGTGTACGAGCAGTACTTC. Translation: CATLLVYEQYF. The chain carries TRBV28 and TRBJ2-7; D call uncertain. Germline CDR1 MDHEN, CDR2 SYDVKM. The germline V and J ends were trimmed by 10 bases and 4 bases, with 11 bases remaining between them. This CDR3 has 11 residues. Supplemented by reference TRBV28 and TRBJ2-7, the full variable domain reads DVKVTQSSRYLVKRTGEKVFLECVQDMDHENMFWYRQDPGLGLRLIYFSYDVKMKEKGDIPEGYSVSREKKERFSLILESASTNQTSMYLCATLLVYEQYFGPGTRLTVT.

This clonotype came up many times. The rearrangement joins TRBV7-6 to TRBJ2-7, with 10 bases that match TRBD1. Germline CDR1 and CDR2: SGHVS and FNYEAQ. Losses at the gene ends were 1 base for V and 2 bases for J; bases not matched to a gene: 5. This CDR3 has 16 residues. The DNA of the CDR3 is TGTGCCAGCAGCTTAGGGGGACAGGGGCTCCCCTACGAGCAGTACTTC. Translated, it gives CASSLGGQGLPYEQYF.

This clonotype was detected ten times or more. The chain employs TRBV10-3 and TRBJ1-5, with D hard to call. The CDR3 spans 14 residues. The ends were cut back, 3 bases at V and 0 bases at J, with 6 bases in the middle. Germline-derived CDR1 and CDR2 are ENHRY and SYGVKD. CDR3 DNA sequence: TGTGCCATCAGTGAACAGTATAGCAATCAGCCCCAGCATTTT. Translation: CAISEQYSNQPQHF.

At least ten counts were recorded for this clonotype. The rearrangement uses TRBV29-1 and TRBJ2-5, with 10 bases matching TRBD1. The CDR3 runs to 12 residues. The V gene end was trimmed by 7 bases and the J gene end by 4 bases; junction bases not matched to a gene: 3. CDR1 SQVTM and CDR2 ANQGSEA come from the germline V gene. CDR3 residues: CSAGQGGETQYF. The CDR3, as DNA: TGCAGCGCCGGACAGGGGGGAGAGACCCAGTACTTC. The entire variable domain, with the rest obtained from reference TRBV29-1 and TRBJ2-5, is as follows: SAVISQKPSRDICQRGTSLTIQCQVDSQVTMMFWYRQQPGQSLTLIATANQGSEATYESGFVIDKFPISRPNLTFSTLTVSNMSPEDSSIYLCSAGQGGETQYFGPGTRLLVL.

Many counts were recorded for this clonotype. The chain employs TRBV29-1 and TRBJ1-1, with D maybe TRBD1 (5 bases). There are 13 residues in the CDR3. CDR1 SQVTM and CDR2 ANQGSEA come from the germline V gene. Trimming cost V 7 bases and J 3 bases, with 15 bases left between them. In DNA form, the CDR3 reads TGCAGCGCTTGTATGGGGGTCCACACTGAAGCTTTCTTT. This gives the protein CSACMGVHTEAFF.

In this sample, this clonotype turned up a few times. V usage is TRBV27 and J usage is TRBJ2-2; no clear D. Germline-derived CDR1 and CDR2 are MNHEY and SMNVEV (reference sequence). V lost 3 bases to trimming and J lost 3 bases, with 8 bases between them. The length of the CDR3 is 14 residues. The CDR3 coding sequence is TGTGCCAGCAGTTTTGGCCCGGACACCGGGGAGCTGTTTTTT. Its translation is CASSFGPDTGELFF.

Many counts were recorded for this clonotype. V usage is TRBV6-6 and J usage is TRBJ1-5, with a possible D match to TRBD1 (5 bases). The CDR3 contains 15 residues. Trimming cost V 4 bases and J 2 bases, with 12 bases left between them. CDR1 is MNHNY and CDR2 is SVGAGI in the germline V gene (reference sequence). CDR3 in DNA: TGTGCCAGCAGTTGGGACCGGGGACGCAATCAGCCCCAGCATTTT. Translation: CASSWDRGRNQPQHF.

The V and J genes are TRBV12-3 or TRBV12-4 and TRBJ2-1; 11 bases agree with TRBD2. The CDR3 loop spans 15 amino acids. V trimming: 1 base; J trimming: 7 bases; junction bases outside the gene matches: 3. As DNA, the CDR3 is TGTGCCAGCAGTTTAGGTAGCGGGAGGGCTAATGAGCAGTTCTTC. Encoded protein: CASSLGSGRANEQFF.

This clonotype was picked up many times. The V gene is TRBV4-1, the J gene TRBJ2-1; tentatively, D is TRBD1 (6 bases). V was clipped by 4 bases and J by 8 bases, with 18 bases between them. This CDR3 spans 15 amino acids. The germline CDR1 and CDR2 sequences are MGHRA and YSYEKL. In nucleotides, the CDR3 is TGCGCCAGCAGCCGCTCGGGACAAGGTACGGATGAGCAGTTCTTC. Translation gives CASSRSGQGTDEQFF.

This clonotype was observed a few times. The rearrangement joins TRBV29-1 to TRBJ1-4; 7 bases match TRBD1. The germline V gene encodes CDR1 SQVTM and CDR2 ANQGSEA. This CDR3 has 12 residues. V was pared by 6 bases and J by 6 bases, with 4 bases of the junction left unmatched. The DNA of the CDR3 is TGCAGCGTCTGGGACAGTGATGAAAAACTGTTTTTT. Translation: CSVWDSDEKLFF.